This TCR beta chain emerged from a study of T cell repertoires in cytomegalovirus infection (dated by TCRdb to about 2019). At the level of the whole study: Alongside well-studied HLA-B-restricted epitopes, the peptide stimulations were aimed at recently identified HLA-C-restricted CMV epitopes, whose presentation resists viral immunomodulation. The HLA type of each donor mattered for the analysis, because public TCR beta signatures pointed to carriage of CMV infection along with the matching HLA type.

The sample was run on an Illumina HiSeq 1500. TCRdb ran its own pipeline on the public reads, namely fastp trimming at Q25 and MiXCR clone calling, and kept in-frame beta chains. Each CDR3 protein gets just one entry, which takes the most common genes and DNA from the rows behind it. A total of around 900,000 distinct CDR3 sequences appear in this sample, around 30% of them only once. The ten most abundant clones make up over 12% of the sample. Overall results and qualifications from the work: The ex vivo response was dominated by HLA-C-restricted CMV-specific TCR beta clonotypes, and the single most frequent clonotype in two of eight donors was supplied by these HLA-C-restricted clonotypes. Cumulative frequency of public TCR beta family members discriminated carriers of CMV infection plus the relevant HLA type in this cohort and an independent 352-donor cohort.

The CDR3 spans 14 residues, from the cysteine through the phenylalanine. Here the CDR3 DNA is all that survives: 42 bases in frame from base 1. From a lookup of the germline V gene (reference sequence), CDR1 and CDR2 are LNHDA and SQIVND. At the junction V is shortened by 7 bases and J by 8 bases; bases outside the gene matches: 9. Read against the paper, the sample's treatment or condition label means: in vitro stimulation with specific CMV peptide epitopes to enrich CMV-specific T cells. Concerning this clonotype itself: Its antigen is currently not known. No much larger clonotype is one base removed from it; base qualities were not supplied.

The rearrangement combines TRBV19 with TRBJ2-1; TRBD2 aligns with 9 central bases. The source material was cultured CD8+ T cells from PBMCs, sampled from culture after CMV antigen stimulation. The TCR was taken from a human donor in good health (CMV status not recorded). Some clones in this sample may be carry-over from other donors' samples. Here is the DNA: TGTGCCAGTAACATGGGCCGACTAGCGGATGAGCAGTTCTTC. Its protein is CASNMGRLADEQFF.